The 25 T cell receptor beta chains in this list originate from one sample, sequenced in a study of cytomegalovirus exposure and HLA in healthy donors. Vbeta (60) and Jbeta (13) primers were used in the PCR. Repertoires were generated with immunoSEQ multiplex PCR, while TCRdb's copy carries only in-frame clones and drops some. The table has 150,000 to 200,000 clones, around three quarters seen once. Sequencing used PBMCs. Receptors originate from a woman aged 25 to 39 in good health and CMV-seropositive.

The J gene is TRBJ2-7, the V gene TRBV5-4, with 9 bases lining up with TRBD2. The CDR3 totals 16 residues. The germline V gene has CDR1 SGHNT and CDR2 YYREEE (reference sequence). J lost 7 bases, V lost 2 bases, and 13 bases had no gene match. The CDR3 loop is CASSFLPSGTLLEQYF. DNA for the CDR3: TGTGCCAGCAGCTTTCTGCCTAGCGGGACCCTTCTTGAGCAGTACTTC.

This chain links TRBV10-3 with TRBJ2-5, with a weak D call TRBD1 (5 bases). The CDR3 is 15 residues long. Trimming removed 2 bases from V and 1 base from J, with 11 bases in between. CDR1 ENHRY and CDR2 SYGVKD come from the germline V gene. The CDR3, as DNA: TGTGCCATCAGTGAGGAAAACAGGCGCCAAGAGACCCAGTACTTC. Translated, it gives CAISEENRRQETQYF.

This clone has more than one count but fewer than ten. The gene calls are TRBV29-1 and TRBJ2-5, with 11 bases identical to TRBD2. J lost 1 base, V lost 5 bases, and 0 bases had no gene match. Germline CDR1 is SQVTM and CDR2 is ANQGSEA. The CDR3 covers 13 residues. In DNA, the CDR3 is TGCAGCGTTACTAGCGGGGGCCAAGAGACCCAGTACTTC. Protein: CSVTSGGQETQYF.

V is TRBV19 and J is TRBJ2-7, with TRBD2 as a possible D gene (5 bases). This CDR3 comprises 13 residues. V was shortened by 0 bases and J by 7 bases, with 10 bases between the two germline ends. CDR1 is LNHDA, CDR2 SQIVND, per germline (reference sequence). This chain's CDR3 is CASSIDLRREQYF. CDR3 coding DNA: TGTGCCAGTAGTATAGATCTCAGGAGGGAGCAGTACTTC.

The chain recombines TRBV5-5 with TRBJ1-2; no reliable D call. Germline assignment: CDR1 SGHKS and CDR2 YYEKEE (reference sequence). Trimming took off 0 bases at V and 2 bases at J, with 11 bases between the two ends. The CDR3 loop spans 15 amino acids. The CDR3 here is CASSLVGLSNYGYTF. DNA for the CDR3: TGTGCCAGCAGCTTGGTTGGACTCTCGAACTATGGCTACACCTTC.

The chain carries TRBV7-9 and TRBJ1-2, with 7 bases aligning to TRBD1. Germline V gene data show CDR1 as SEHNR and CDR2 as FQNEAQ (reference sequence). The CDR3 contains 14 residues. The ends lost 7 bases at V and 3 bases at J; junction bases unmatched: 8. The CDR3 region has the DNA TGTGCCAGCACCCTGGAAGGGGGCCACTATGGCTACACCTTC. Protein: CASTLEGGHYGYTF.

The rearrangement uses TRBV10-3 and TRBJ1-2; no definite D call. The CDR3 is 14 amino acids. The germline V gene encodes CDR1 ENHRY and CDR2 SYGVKD. With 4 bases removed from V and 8 bases from J, the gap between germline ends came to 17 bases. Here the CDR3 DNA reads TGTGCCATCAGTGCGGTACAGACCTTGGAAGGCTACACCTTC. Protein: CAISAVQTLEGYTF.

The rearrangement joins TRBV13 to TRBJ2-7; TRBD1 aligns across 9 bases. CDR1 is PRHDT, CDR2 FYEKMQ, per germline (reference sequence). The CDR3 runs to 16 residues. J lost 5 bases, V lost 5 bases, and 13 bases had no gene match. CDR3 sequence reads: CASSAGTGRSFHEQYF. The CDR3, as DNA: TGTGCCAGCAGCGCTGGGACAGGGAGGAGCTTCCACGAGCAGTACTTC.

V and J are TRBV27 and TRBJ2-7; weak D call: TRBD1 (6 bases). The CDR3 length is 17 residues. The V and J ends lost 6 bases and 0 bases respectively, with 21 bases between them. In germline, CDR1 is MNHEY, CDR2 SMNVEV (reference sequence). This CDR3 is CASSLNRNRASSYEQYF. CDR3 bases: TGTGCCAGCAGCCTTAACCGAAACAGGGCGAGCTCCTACGAGCAGTACTTC.

V is TRBV2 and J is TRBJ2-3, with 9 nucleotides matching TRBD1. With V trimmed by 6 bases and J by 6 bases, 10 bases remained unmatched. The CDR3 loop spans 15 amino acids. The germline gives CDR1 SNHLY, CDR2 FYNNEI. CDR3 DNA: TGTGCCAGCAGCCCACTGGACAGGGGTGGGGATACGCAGTATTTT. Translation gives CASSPLDRGGDTQYF.

The chain employs TRBV7-2 and TRBJ1-6, with 7 bases that match TRBD1. V shed 4 bases and J 5 bases; nucleotides not matched to a gene: 5. The V gene's germline CDR1 is SGHTA and CDR2 FQGNSA. This CDR3 comprises 15 residues. The CDR3 protein is CASSSAGQNNSPLHF. The DNA of the CDR3 is TGTGCCAGCAGCTCCGCGGGACAGAATAATTCACCCCTCCACTTT.

V and J are TRBV4-2 and TRBJ1-1, with D tentatively TRBD1 (5 bases). V lost 3 bases to trimming and J lost 8 bases, with 22 bases between them. The CDR3 is made up of 16 amino acids. CDR1 is LGHNA and CDR2 is YNFKEQ in the germline V gene. CDR3 DNA sequence: TGTGCCAGCAGCCAGCCAACCACCGCAGGGATAAGGGAAGCTTTCTTT. It is translated as CASSQPTTAGIREAFF.

This clone was seen only a few times. The chain uses TRBV6-5 and TRBJ2-5, with D perhaps TRBD2 (6 bases). Per the germline V gene, CDR1 is MNHEY and CDR2 is SVGAGI. The CDR3 contains 15 residues. V shed 2 bases and J shed 7 bases, with 17 bases lying between them. The CDR3 region is CASSYNGGVGGTQYF. For the CDR3, the DNA is TGTGCCAGCAGTTACAACGGAGGGGTGGGTGGGACCCAGTACTTC.

The rearrangement uses TRBV7-9 and TRBJ2-2, with 14 bases lining up with TRBD2. CDR1 and CDR2 from the germline V gene are SEHNR and FQNEAQ (reference sequence). The CDR3 is 17 amino acids. The ends lost 5 bases at V and 5 bases at J; junction bases unmatched: 7. In nucleotides, the CDR3 is TGTGCCAGCAGCGGGACTAGCGGGAGTCTCGGGACCGGGGAGCTGTTTTTT. This sequence encodes CASSGTSGSLGTGELFF.

The chain links TRBV7-8 to TRBJ2-7, with TRBD1 matching 7 bases. Germline V gene lookup returns CDR1 SGHVS and CDR2 FQNEAQ. The CDR3 is 17 amino acids. The junction had 19 bases not matched to a gene; V was cut back by 5 bases and J by 6 bases. The CDR3 loop is CASSPRLPQGLLSEQYF. The CDR3 nucleotides are TGTGCCAGCAGCCCGCGCCTCCCACAGGGGCTCCTCTCCGAGCAGTACTTC.

The genes are TRBV7-6 and TRBJ2-7; the D gene is possibly TRBD2 (5 bases). The CDR3 is 16 residues long. Germline lookup yields CDR1 SGHVS and CDR2 FNYEAQ. The germline V and J ends were trimmed by 4 bases and 3 bases, with 19 bases remaining between them. This CDR3 reads CASSSSRGQEGYEQYF. For the CDR3, the DNA is TGTGCCAGCAGCTCCTCTCGGGGTCAAGAAGGCTACGAGCAGTACTTC.

The chain links TRBV6-6 to TRBJ1-5; the match to TRBD1 covers 7 bases. Germline V gives CDR1 MNHNY, CDR2 SVGAGI (reference sequence). The CDR3 has 14 amino acids. J lost 3 bases, V lost 7 bases, and 6 bases had no gene match. CDR3 in amino acids: CASTDRTDNQPQHF. The CDR3, as DNA: TGTGCCAGCACGGACAGGACCGACAATCAGCCCCAGCATTTT.

The chain uses TRBV5-5 and TRBJ1-2, with a weak D call TRBD1 (6 bases). Deletions cut 4 bases from V and 8 bases from J, with 24 bases between. The CDR3 is 16 amino acids. Germline V gene data show CDR1 as SGHKS and CDR2 as YYEKEE (reference sequence). In DNA, the CDR3 is TGTGCCAGCAGCCGCCCGGGGGGGACACGCACGAGGGGCTACACCTTC. This sequence encodes CASSRPGGTRTRGYTF.

The rearrangement uses TRBV19 and TRBJ1-1; D is ambiguous. Trimming removed 6 bases from V and 0 bases from J, with 20 bases in between. CDR1 and CDR2 (germline): LNHDA, SQIVND (reference sequence). The CDR3 totals 17 residues. The CDR3 loop is CASSINYSQKLNTEAFF. CDR3 DNA sequence: TGTGCCAGTAGCATAAATTACAGCCAGAAATTGAACACTGAAGCTTTCTTT.

This chain uses TRBV5-1 with TRBJ2-5; no clear D gene. Germline assignment: CDR1 SGHRS and CDR2 YFSETQ. The V end lost 3 bases, the J end lost 1 base, and 28 bases lay between the germline ends. This CDR3 has 20 residues. This CDR3 reads CASSSRIRTEIFKAQETQYF. CDR3 bases: TGCGCCAGCAGCTCGCGTATTAGAACAGAAATATTCAAAGCCCAAGAGACCCAGTACTTC.

The chain is built from TRBV6-5 and TRBJ2-7, with a tentative D call TRBD1 (5 bases). In germline, CDR1 is MNHEY, CDR2 SVGAGI. The CDR3 is made up of 14 amino acids. The V end lost 5 bases, the J end lost 4 bases, and 15 bases lay between the germline ends. The CDR3 nucleotides are TGTGCCAGCAGTGCCCAGGGCGGTAGGTACGAGCAGTACTTC. Translating it yields CASSAQGGRYEQYF.

This clone was seen only once. J is TRBJ2-7 and V is TRBV10-3; a weak D match, TRBD2 (6 bases). CDR3 length equals 15 residues. V lost 5 bases and J lost 3, with 17 bases in between. The germline V gene encodes CDR1 ENHRY and CDR2 SYGVKD. CDR3 protein: CAISYSGTLDYEQYF. The DNA of the CDR3 is TGTGCCATCAGTTATTCCGGGACTCTAGACTACGAGCAGTACTTC.

The V gene is TRBV7-6, the J gene TRBJ2-4; weak D call: TRBD1 (6 bases). This CDR3 contains 17 residues. Trimming took 5 bases from V and 2 from J, leaving 19 bases between them. Germline-derived CDR1 and CDR2 are SGHVS and FNYEAQ. CDR3 bases: TGTGCCAGCAGCCCGCGGGCAGGGGCGGGTACCAAAAACATTCAGTACTTC. Amino acid sequence: CASSPRAGAGTKNIQYF.

The rearrangement joins TRBV19 to TRBJ1-1; D possibly corresponds to TRBD1 (5 bases). Germline CDR1 reads LNHDA; CDR2 reads SQIVND (reference sequence). This CDR3 has 12 amino acids. V was clipped by 8 bases and J by 3 bases, with 10 bases between them. The CDR3 reads CASVGGDTEAFF. CDR3 nucleotides: TGTGCCAGTGTGGGGGGGGACACTGAAGCTTTCTTT.

This chain joins TRBV29-1 and TRBJ1-1, with TRBD1 matching over 11 bases. J gave up 6 bases and V 0 bases, and 9 bases lay outside the gene matches. Germline V gene data show CDR1 as SQVTM and CDR2 as ANQGSEA. This CDR3 contains 16 residues. CDR3 in amino acids: CSVEDIGGTGGSEAFF. The CDR3 region has the DNA TGCAGCGTTGAAGACATTGGGGGGACAGGGGGTTCTGAAGCTTTCTTT.